The source of this T cell receptor (beta chain) is a study of beta chain features in type 1 diabetes. Study background: Sorted cells, approximately 100,000,000 in number, were examined across all samples.

Study-level results: Relative to healthy donors, patients appeared to have naive, central memory and Treg TCRB repertoires that were more similar.

CDR3 length: 15 amino acids. Trimming took off 7 bases at V and 0 bases at J, with 16 bases between the two ends. CDR1 is SGHRS, CDR2 YFSETQ, per germline. Sorting of CD4+ naive, central memory, regulatory and stem cell-like memory cells was performed via CD45RO/CCR7/CD25/CD127/CD95/CD27. Each sorted population was over 98% pure. Worth noting for this clone: Its antigen is as yet unknown.

What was sequenced were expressed TCRB transcripts, since all of the isolated RNA had been reverse transcribed. Sequencing was performed with immunoSEQ multiplex PCR; in TCRdb, only in-frame clones are kept and a portion is missing. The sample lists hundreds of thousands of clones, around 13% occurring once. This receptor was obtained from a man aged 25-45 years in good health. The chain links TRBV5-1 to TRBJ1-2; D call uncertain. Sequencing input: central memory CD4+ T cells from blood. CDR3 residues: CASEPGVTSNYGYTF. CDR3 sequence (DNA): TGCGCCAGCGAACCAGGCGTAACTTCTAACTATGGCTACACCTTC.